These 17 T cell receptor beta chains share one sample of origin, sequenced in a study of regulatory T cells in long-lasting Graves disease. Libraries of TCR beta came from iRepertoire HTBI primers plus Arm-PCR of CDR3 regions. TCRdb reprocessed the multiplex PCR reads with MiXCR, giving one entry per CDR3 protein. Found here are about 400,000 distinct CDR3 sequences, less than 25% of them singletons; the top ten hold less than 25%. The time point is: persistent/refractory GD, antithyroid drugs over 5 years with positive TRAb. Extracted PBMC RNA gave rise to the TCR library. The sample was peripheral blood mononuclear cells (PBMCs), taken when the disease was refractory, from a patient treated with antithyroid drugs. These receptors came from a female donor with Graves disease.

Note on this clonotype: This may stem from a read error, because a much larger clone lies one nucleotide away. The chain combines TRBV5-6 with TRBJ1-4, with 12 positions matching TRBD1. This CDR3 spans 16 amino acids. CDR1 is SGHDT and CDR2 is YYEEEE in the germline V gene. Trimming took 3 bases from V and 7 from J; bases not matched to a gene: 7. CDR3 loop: CASSYGTGGLGEKLFF. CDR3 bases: TGTGCCAGCAGCTACGGGACAGGGGGCTTAGGTGAAAAACTGTTTTTT.

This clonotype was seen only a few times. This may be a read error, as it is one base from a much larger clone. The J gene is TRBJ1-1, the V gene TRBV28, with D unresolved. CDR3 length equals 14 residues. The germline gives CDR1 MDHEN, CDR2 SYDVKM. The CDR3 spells CACSPAGRNTEAFF. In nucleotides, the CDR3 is TGTGCCTGCAGTCCGGCCGGACGGAACACTGAAGCTTTCTTT.

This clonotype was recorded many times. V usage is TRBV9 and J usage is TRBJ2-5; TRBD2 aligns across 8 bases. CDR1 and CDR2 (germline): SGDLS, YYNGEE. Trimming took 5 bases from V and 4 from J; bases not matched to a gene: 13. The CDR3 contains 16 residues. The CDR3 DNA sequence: TGTGCCAGCAGTAAGGAAGTGGGACTAGTGGGAGAGACCCAGTACTTC. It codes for CASSKEVGLVGETQYF.

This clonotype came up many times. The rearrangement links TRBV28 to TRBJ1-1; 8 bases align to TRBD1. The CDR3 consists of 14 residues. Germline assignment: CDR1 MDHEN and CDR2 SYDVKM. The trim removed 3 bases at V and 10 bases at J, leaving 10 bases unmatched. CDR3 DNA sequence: TGTGCCAGCAGTTTTACGTGGACCGGGACAGGAGCTTTCTTT. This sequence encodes CASSFTWTGTGAFF.

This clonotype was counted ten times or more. This CDR3 reads CASRPGGPLGQYF. The CDR3 coding sequence is TGTGCCAGTCGCCCGGGGGGGCCACTCGGGCAGTACTTC. The rearrangement links TRBV28 to TRBJ2-7, with 8 nucleotides matching TRBD2. Germline CDR1 and CDR2: MDHEN and SYDVKM. CDR3 length equals 13 residues. V lost 9 bases and J lost 9; bases outside the gene matches: 13.

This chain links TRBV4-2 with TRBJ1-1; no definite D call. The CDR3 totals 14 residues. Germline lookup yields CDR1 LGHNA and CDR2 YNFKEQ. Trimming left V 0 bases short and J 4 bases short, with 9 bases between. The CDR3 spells CASSQDQKATEAFF. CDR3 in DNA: TGTGCCAGCAGCCAAGATCAGAAGGCCACTGAAGCTTTCTTT.

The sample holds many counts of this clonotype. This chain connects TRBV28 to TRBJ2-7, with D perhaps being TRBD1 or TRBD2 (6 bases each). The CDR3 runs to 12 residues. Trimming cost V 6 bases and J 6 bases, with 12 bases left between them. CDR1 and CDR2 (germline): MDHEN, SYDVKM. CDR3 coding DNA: TGTGCCAGCAGGGCCCGGGGGCGCGAGCAGTACTTC. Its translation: CASRARGREQYF.

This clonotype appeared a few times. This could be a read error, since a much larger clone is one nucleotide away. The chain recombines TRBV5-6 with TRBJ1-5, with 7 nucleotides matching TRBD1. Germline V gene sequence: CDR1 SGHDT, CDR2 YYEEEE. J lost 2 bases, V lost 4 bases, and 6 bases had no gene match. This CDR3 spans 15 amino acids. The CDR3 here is CASSRNRGGNQPQHF. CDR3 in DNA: TGTGCCAGCAGCCGGAACAGGGGAGGCAATCAGCCCCAGCATTTT.

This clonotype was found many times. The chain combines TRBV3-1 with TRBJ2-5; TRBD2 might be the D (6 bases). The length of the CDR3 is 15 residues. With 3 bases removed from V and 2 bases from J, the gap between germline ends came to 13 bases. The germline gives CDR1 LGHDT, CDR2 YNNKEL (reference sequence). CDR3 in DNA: TGTGCCAGCAGCCAGACTCCGGGAGCGCAAGAGACCCAGTACTTC. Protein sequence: CASSQTPGAQETQYF.

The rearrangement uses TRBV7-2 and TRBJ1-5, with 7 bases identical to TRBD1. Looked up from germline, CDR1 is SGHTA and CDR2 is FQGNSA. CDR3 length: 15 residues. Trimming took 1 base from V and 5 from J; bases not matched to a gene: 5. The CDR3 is CASSLEGGAHQPQHF. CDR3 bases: TGTGCCAGCAGCTTAGAAGGGGGCGCCCATCAGCCCCAGCATTTT.

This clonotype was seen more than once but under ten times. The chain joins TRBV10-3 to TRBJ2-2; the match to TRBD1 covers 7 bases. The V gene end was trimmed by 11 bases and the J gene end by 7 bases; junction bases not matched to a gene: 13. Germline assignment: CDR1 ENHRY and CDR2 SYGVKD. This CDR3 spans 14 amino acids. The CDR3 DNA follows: TGTGCCGTTGGACAGGAAACGTTAGGCGGGGAGCTGTTTTTT. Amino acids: CAVGQETLGGELFF.

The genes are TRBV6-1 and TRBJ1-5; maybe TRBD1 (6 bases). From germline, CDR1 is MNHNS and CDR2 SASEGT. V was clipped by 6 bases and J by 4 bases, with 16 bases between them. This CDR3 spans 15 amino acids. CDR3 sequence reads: CASRFLQGVNQPQHF. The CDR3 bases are TGTGCCAGCAGGTTTCTACAGGGAGTGAATCAGCCCCAGCATTTT.

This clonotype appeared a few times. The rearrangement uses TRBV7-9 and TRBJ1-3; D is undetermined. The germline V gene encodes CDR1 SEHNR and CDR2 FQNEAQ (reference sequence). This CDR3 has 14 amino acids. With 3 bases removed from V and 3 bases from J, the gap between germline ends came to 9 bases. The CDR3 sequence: CASSFITDGNTIYF. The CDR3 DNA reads TGTGCCAGCAGCTTTATCACCGATGGAAACACCATATATTTT.

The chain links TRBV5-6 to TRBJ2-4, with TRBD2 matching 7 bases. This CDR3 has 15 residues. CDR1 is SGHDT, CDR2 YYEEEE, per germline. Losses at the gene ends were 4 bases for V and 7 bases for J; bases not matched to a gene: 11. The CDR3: CASSPWFEGGNIQYF. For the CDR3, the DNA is TGTGCCAGCAGCCCCTGGTTTGAGGGAGGGAACATTCAGTACTTC.

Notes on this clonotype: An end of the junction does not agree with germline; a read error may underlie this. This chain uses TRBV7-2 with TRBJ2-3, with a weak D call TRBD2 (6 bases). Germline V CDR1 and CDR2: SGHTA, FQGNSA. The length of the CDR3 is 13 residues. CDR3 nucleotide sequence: TGTGCCGGCAGCTTAGCGGCGGGAGATACGCAGTATTTT. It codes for CAGSLAAGDTQYF.

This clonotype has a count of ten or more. The CDR3 protein is CASGFRVYYEQYF. As DNA, the CDR3 is TGTGCCAGCGGATTCCGGGTTTACTACGAGCAGTACTTC. This chain connects TRBV2 to TRBJ2-7; unclear D gene. The CDR3 contains 13 residues. Germline V CDR1 and CDR2: SNHLY, FYNNEI. The V end was cut by 8 bases, the J end by 3 bases, with 14 bases between.

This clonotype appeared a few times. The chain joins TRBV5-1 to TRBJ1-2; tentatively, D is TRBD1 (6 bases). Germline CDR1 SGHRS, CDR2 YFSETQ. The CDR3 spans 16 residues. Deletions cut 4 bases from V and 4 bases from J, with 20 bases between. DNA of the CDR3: TGCGCCAGCAGCCCGCCGGGAGTCCAAGGGGGCTATGGCTACACCTTC. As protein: CASSPPGVQGGYGYTF.